This TCR beta chain comes out of a study of blood T cell repertoires in COVID-19. Germline trimming cut 5 bases from V and 4 bases from J; bases unmatched to any gene: 5. The CDR3 has 16 residues. Germline values: CDR1 SEHNR, CDR2 FQNEAQ (reference sequence). Here immunoSEQ multiplex PCR was the method, and the copy in TCRdb shows in-frame clones only, minus some. Of about 200,000 clones in the sample, around 82% were seen once. The count of this clone is one. Material for sequencing was peripheral blood. This chain joins TRBV7-9 and TRBJ2-2; 12 bases are shared with TRBD2. The receptor's source is a woman aged 35 to 49 with acute or convalescent COVID-19. The CDR3 region is CASSAGTSGFTGELFF. CDR3 DNA sequence: TGTGCCAGCAGCGCCGGGACTAGCGGGTTCACCGGGGAGCTGTTTTTT.